This TCR beta chain originates from a study of chemoradiotherapy in HPV16-positive cancers. Study summary: Candidate HPV-specific T-cell clones and common TCR motifs came from functional assays in two HPV16-positive patients. Study findings and constraints: Candidate HPV-specific clones and E7-related TCR motifs grew in tumor during treatment. Functional assays defining HPV-specific T cells used only a couple of HPV16-positive patients.

Regarding this clone: Antigen unknown.

Clones were read by immunoSEQ multiplex PCR, and TCRdb kept only the in-frame ones, dropping some. The table shows tens of thousands of clones, with 93% occurring only once. The CDR3 runs to 16 residues. V dropped 4 bases and J dropped 2; count of bases not matched to a gene: 8. Per germline, CDR1 KGHSY and CDR2 FQNENV. The sequence came from a human donor with HPV-associated anogenital cancer. V is TRBV16 and J is TRBJ2-3, with TRBD2 matching over 8 bases. The source material was blood, sampled from a patient who underwent chemoradiotherapy. The CDR3 DNA sequence: TGTGCCAGCAGCCGCCCTCAGCGGGGGTTCACAGATACGCAGTATTTT. Residues: CASSRPQRGFTDTQYF.